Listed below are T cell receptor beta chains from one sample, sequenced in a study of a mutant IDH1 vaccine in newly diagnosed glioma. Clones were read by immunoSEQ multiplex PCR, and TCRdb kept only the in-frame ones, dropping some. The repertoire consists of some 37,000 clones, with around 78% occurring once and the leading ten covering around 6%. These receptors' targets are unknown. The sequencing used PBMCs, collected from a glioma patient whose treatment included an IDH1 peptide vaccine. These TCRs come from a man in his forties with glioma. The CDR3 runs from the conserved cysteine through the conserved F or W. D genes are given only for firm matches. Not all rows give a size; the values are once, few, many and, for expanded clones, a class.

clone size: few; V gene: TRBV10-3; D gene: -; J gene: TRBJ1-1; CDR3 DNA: TGTGCCATCGGACAGAACACTGAAGCTTTCTTT; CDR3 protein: CAIGQNTEAFF
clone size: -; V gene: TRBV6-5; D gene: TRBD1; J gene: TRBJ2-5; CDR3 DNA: TGTGCCAGCAAAGAAGGGGGCCTGGAGACCCAGTACTTC; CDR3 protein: CASKEGGLETQYF
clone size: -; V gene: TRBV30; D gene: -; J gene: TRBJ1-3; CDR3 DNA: TGTGCCTGGAGTCCCAGGGTGGCCACCATATATTTT; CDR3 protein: CAWSPRVATIYF
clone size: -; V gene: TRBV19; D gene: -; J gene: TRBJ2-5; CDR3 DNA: TGTGCCAGTAGTATAGCTCCGATGGCCACACAAGAGACCCAGTACTTC; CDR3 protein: CASSIAPMATQETQYF
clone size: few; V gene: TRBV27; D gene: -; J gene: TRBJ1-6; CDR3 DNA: TGTGCCAGCAGTTTATCGTTGAACCATAATTCACCCCTCCACTTT; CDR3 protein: CASSLSLNHNSPLHF
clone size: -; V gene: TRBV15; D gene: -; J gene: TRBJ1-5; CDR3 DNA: TGTGCCACCAGCAGCGCATACGAAACTAGCAATCAGCCCCAGCATTTT; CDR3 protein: CATSSAYETSNQPQHF
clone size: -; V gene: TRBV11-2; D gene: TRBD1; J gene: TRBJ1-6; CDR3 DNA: TGTGCCAGCAGCACCCGGGACAGGGCTAATTCACCCCTCCACTTT; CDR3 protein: CASSTRDRANSPLHF
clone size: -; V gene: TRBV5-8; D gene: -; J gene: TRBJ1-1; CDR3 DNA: TGTGCCAGCAGCTTTCTATTAACTGAAGCTTTCTTT; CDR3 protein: CASSFLLTEAFF
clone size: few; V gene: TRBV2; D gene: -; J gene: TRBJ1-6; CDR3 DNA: TGTGCCAGCAGCGCTTCAGGGCTCTCCTATAATTCACCCCTCCACTTT; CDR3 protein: CASSASGLSYNSPLHF
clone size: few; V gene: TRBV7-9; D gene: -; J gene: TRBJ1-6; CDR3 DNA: TGTGCCAGCAGCTTAGCGGCCCTAGGTGATTCACCCCTCCACTTT; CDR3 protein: CASSLAALGDSPLHF
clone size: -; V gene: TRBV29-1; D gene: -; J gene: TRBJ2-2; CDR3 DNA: TGCAGCGTTGGACACAACGCTCAGTCCGGGGAGCTGTTTTTT; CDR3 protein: CSVGHNAQSGELFF
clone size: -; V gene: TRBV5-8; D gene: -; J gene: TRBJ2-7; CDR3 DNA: TGTGCCAGCAGCCACACTAGACTAATTATGGGCCACGAGCAGTACTTC; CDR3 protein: CASSHTRLIMGHEQYF
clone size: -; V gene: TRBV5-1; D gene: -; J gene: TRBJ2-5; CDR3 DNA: TGCGCCAGCAGCTTGGCCGTGGAGACCCAGTACTTC; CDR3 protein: CASSLAVETQYF
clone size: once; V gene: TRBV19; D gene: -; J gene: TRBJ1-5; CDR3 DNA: TGTGCCAGTAGTACCTCGTGGGGTGATAGCAATCAGCCCCAGCATTTT; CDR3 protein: CASSTSWGDSNQPQHF
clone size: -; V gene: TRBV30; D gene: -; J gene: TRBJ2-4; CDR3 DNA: TGTGCCTGGAGTCCCCGCGGAGTCGAGCGGTACTTC; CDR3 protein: CAWSPRGVERYF
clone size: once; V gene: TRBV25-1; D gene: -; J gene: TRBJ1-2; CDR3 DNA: TGTGCCAGCAGTGATGGGAATAAGGGGTTTGCGGGCTACACCTTC; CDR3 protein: CASSDGNKGFAGYTF
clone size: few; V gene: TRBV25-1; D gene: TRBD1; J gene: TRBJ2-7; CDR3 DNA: TGTGCCAGCGCGAGGACAGGGGGCTACGAGCAGTACTTC; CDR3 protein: CASARTGGYEQYF
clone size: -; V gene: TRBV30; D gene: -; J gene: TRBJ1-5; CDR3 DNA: TGTGCCTGGAGTACGCAAGAGGCTCAGCCCCAGCATTTT; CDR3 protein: CAWSTQEAQPQHF
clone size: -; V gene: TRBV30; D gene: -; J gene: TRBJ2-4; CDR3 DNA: TGTGCCTGGAGTGTACAGAGAATTCAGTACTTC; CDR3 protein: CAWSVQRIQYF
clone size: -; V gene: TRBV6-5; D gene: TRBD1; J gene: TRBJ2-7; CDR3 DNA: TGTGCCAGCAGTTACTCTGGACAGGGCTACGAGCAGTACTTC; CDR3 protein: CASSYSGQGYEQYF
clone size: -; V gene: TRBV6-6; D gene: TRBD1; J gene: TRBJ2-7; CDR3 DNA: TGTGCCAGCAGTCCCGGGGCAGGGGGCTACTTC; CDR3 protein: CASSPGAGGYF
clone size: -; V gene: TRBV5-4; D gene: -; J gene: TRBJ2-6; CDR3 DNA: TGTGCCAGCACCCTAGTAGGGAGTTTCTCTGGGGCCAACGTCCTGACTTTC; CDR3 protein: CASTLVGSFSGANVLTF
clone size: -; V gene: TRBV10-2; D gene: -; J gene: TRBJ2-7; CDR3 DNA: TGCGCCAGCAGTGAAGGCAGGGCCTACGAGCAGTACTTC; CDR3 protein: CASSEGRAYEQYF
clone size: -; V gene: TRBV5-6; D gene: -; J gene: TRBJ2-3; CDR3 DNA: TGTGCCAGCAGCCTCGGGACAACCCCAGATACGCAGTATTTT; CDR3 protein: CASSLGTTPDTQYF
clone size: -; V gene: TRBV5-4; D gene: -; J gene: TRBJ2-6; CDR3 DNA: TGTGCCAGCAGCTTGGCCGGCTCTGGGGCCAACGTCCTGACTTTC; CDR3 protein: CASSLAGSGANVLTF
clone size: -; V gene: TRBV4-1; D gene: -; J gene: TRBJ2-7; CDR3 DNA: TGCGCCAGCAGCCAAAACAGGGATACGGGCTACGAGCAGTACTTC; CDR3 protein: CASSQNRDTGYEQYF
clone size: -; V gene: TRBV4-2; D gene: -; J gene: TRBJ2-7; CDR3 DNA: TGTGCCAGCAGCCAACCGGGACCCAACCCCTACGAGCAGTACTTC; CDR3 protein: CASSQPGPNPYEQYF
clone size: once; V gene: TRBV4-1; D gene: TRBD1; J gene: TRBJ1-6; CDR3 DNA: TGCGCCAGCAGCCAGGCACCGACAGGGCAGCTCCGGTCACCCCTCCACTTT; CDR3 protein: CASSQAPTGQLRSPLHF
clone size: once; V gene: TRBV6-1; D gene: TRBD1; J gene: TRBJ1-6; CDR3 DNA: TGTGCCAGCAGTACCGACAGGGTAGTTTATTCACCCCTCCACTTT; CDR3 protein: CASSTDRVVYSPLHF
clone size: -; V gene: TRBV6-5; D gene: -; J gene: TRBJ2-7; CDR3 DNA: TGTGCCAGCAGCAGGGGGAGGGACTGGGGCTACGAGCAGTACTTC; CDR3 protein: CASSRGRDWGYEQYF